These T cell receptor beta chains were read from a single sample in a study of beta chain features in type 1 diabetes. Generated by immunoSEQ multiplex PCR, the TCRdb table keeps only in-frame clones and is missing some. The table lists 390,000 or so clones, more than 11% of them singletons. The sample consisted of naive CD4+ T cells from blood. These receptors came from a man younger than 40 in good health. The CDR3 runs from the conserved cysteine through the conserved F or W. D genes are given only for firm matches. A clone size is listed for some rows: how often the clone was seen (once, few, many), or a class if it is expanded.

>TRBJ1-5|TRBV5-1|-|-|16
CASSLDAGGSNQPQHF
TGCGCCAGCAGCTTGGACGCAGGTGGTAGCAATCAGCCCCAGCATTTT
>TRBJ2-5|TRBV7-6|few|-|16
CASSYNVIGPQETQYF
TGTGCCAGCAGCTACAACGTGATTGGTCCGCAAGAGACCCAGTACTTC
>TRBJ2-7|TRBV6-6|few|-|14
CASSPGSSGGEQYF
TGTGCCAGCAGTCCCGGGTCCTCCGGGGGCGAGCAGTACTTC
>TRBJ2-1|TRBV10-3|-|TRBD2|15
CAISEWREVHNEQFF
TGTGCCATCAGTGAATGGCGGGAGGTCCACAATGAGCAGTTCTTC
>TRBJ2-4|TRBV19|-|-|15
CASSRTILAKNIQYF
TGTGCCAGTAGTCGGACGATTTTAGCCAAAAACATTCAGTACTTC
>TRBJ2-2|TRBV5-6|few|TRBD2|18
CASSPYRTSGDYTGELFF
TGTGCCAGCAGCCCCTACAGGACTAGCGGGGATTACACCGGGGAGCTGTTTTTT
>TRBJ2-1|TRBV7-8|-|-|12
CASSLPLGEQFF
TGTGCCAGCAGCTTACCCTTAGGTGAGCAGTTCTTC
>TRBJ2-3|TRBV9|-|TRBD2|16
CASSAITSGGTDTQYF
TGTGCCAGCAGCGCTATCACTAGCGGGGGCACAGATACGCAGTATTTT
>TRBJ1-3|TRBV7-2|-|-|16
CASSLAGGGTGNTIYF
TGTGCCAGCAGCTTAGCGGGGGGAGGAACTGGAAACACCATATATTTT
>TRBJ1-2|TRBV11-2|few|-|12
CASSLGGYGYTF
TGTGCCAGCAGCTTAGGGGGCTATGGCTACACCTTC
>TRBJ1-1|TRBV18|few|-|14
CASSPAGSDTEAFF
TGTGCCAGCTCACCGGCGGGGTCGGACACTGAAGCTTTCTTT
>TRBJ1-1|TRBV27|few|-|17
CASSLSIEVWEITEAFF
TGTGCCAGCAGTTTATCGATAGAGGTCTGGGAGATCACTGAAGCTTTCTTT
>TRBJ1-6|TRBV7-2|few|-|15
CASSLVGVGSSPLHF
TGTGCCAGCAGCTTAGTGGGGGTAGGGTCCTCACCCCTCCACTTT
>TRBJ2-1|TRBV15|-|-|17
CATSRDSAGKGWNEQFF
TGTGCCACCAGCAGAGATTCCGCAGGGAAAGGATGGAATGAGCAGTTCTTC
>TRBJ2-7|TRBV4-1|few|TRBD1|15
CASSQRQGGSYEQYF
TGCGCCAGCAGCCAGAGACAGGGGGGCTCCTACGAGCAGTACTTC
>TRBJ2-1|TRBV25-1|-|TRBD2|15
CASNPTSGRFGEQFF
TGTGCCAGCAACCCAACTAGCGGGAGATTTGGTGAGCAGTTCTTC
>TRBJ2-7|TRBV5-1|-|-|12
CASSVEGYEQYF
TGCGCCAGCAGCGTAGAGGGGTACGAGCAGTACTTC
>TRBJ2-7|TRBV6-6|-|-|10
CASSRTEQYF
TGTGCCAGCAGCCGGACTGAGCAGTACTTC
>TRBJ2-1|TRBV7-2|-|-|14
CASSFGPSAEEQFF
TGTGCCAGCAGCTTTGGTCCCTCGGCGGAGGAGCAGTTCTTC
>TRBJ2-5|TRBV2|-|TRBD2|19
CASSNSGTSGGNRQETQYF
TGTGCCAGCAGTAACTCCGGGACTAGCGGGGGGAATCGTCAAGAGACCCAGTACTTC
>TRBJ1-5|TRBV7-2|-|TRBD1|18
CASRSVPGQGAENQPQHF
TGTGCCAGCAGGTCCGTACCGGGACAGGGGGCTGAAAATCAGCCCCAGCATTTT
>TRBJ2-7|TRBV10-3|few|TRBD1|15
CAISVMVQGAYEQYF
TGTGCCATCAGTGTGATGGTACAGGGGGCCTACGAGCAGTACTTC
>TRBJ1-3|TRBV7-2|-|-|15
CASSQSGRVGNTIYF
TGTGCCAGCAGCCAAAGTGGCAGGGTTGGAAACACCATATATTTT
>TRBJ1-2|TRBV19|few|-|14
CASSFGTLESGYTF
TGTGCCAGTAGCTTCGGGACACTCGAGAGCGGCTACACCTTC
>TRBJ1-1|TRBV5-4|few|-|13
CASSLTGNTEAFF
TGTGCCAGCAGTCTAACAGGGAACACTGAAGCTTTCTTT
>TRBJ2-3|TRBV14|few|TRBD2|15
CASSQRVGGTDTQYF
TGTGCCAGCAGCCAACGAGTCGGGGGGACAGATACGCAGTATTTT
>TRBJ1-1|TRBV7-9|few|TRBD1|13
CASSRQGRTEAFF
TGTGCCAGCAGCAGACAGGGAAGGACTGAAGCTTTCTTT
>TRBJ2-5|TRBV5-4|-|-|15
CASSLGPQREETQYF
TGTGCCAGCAGCTTGGGGCCGCAAAGGGAAGAGACCCAGTACTTC
>TRBJ2-3|TRBV28|few|-|10
CASSGEVQYF
TGTGCCAGCAGTGGGGAGGTGCAGTATTTT
>TRBJ2-6|TRBV7-2|-|-|13
CASSFSGANVLTF
TGTGCCAGCAGCTTTAGTGGGGCCAACGTCCTGACTTTC
>TRBJ2-5|TRBV28|-|TRBD2|14
CASSLGTRQETQYF
TGTGCCAGCAGTTTGGGGACTAGACAAGAGACCCAGTACTTC
>TRBJ2-1|TRBV9|-|-|15
CASSVGSSPYNEQFF
TGTGCCAGCAGCGTAGGCTCTAGCCCCTACAATGAGCAGTTCTTC
>TRBJ1-2|TRBV7-2|few|-|12
CASSLAPRGYTF
TGTGCCAGCAGCTTAGCACCGCGGGGCTACACCTTC
>TRBJ2-3|TRBV5-1|-|-|15
CASSSGRSFTDTQYF
TGCGCCAGCAGCTCGGGCCGTTCTTTCACAGATACGCAGTATTTT
>TRBJ1-2|TRBV7-2|-|-|14
CASSLSQGNYGYTF
TGTGCCAGCAGCTTGTCACAGGGTAACTATGGCTACACCTTC
>TRBJ2-7|TRBV15|few|TRBD1|16
CATSRAYGQGHYEQYF
TGTGCCACCAGCAGAGCATACGGACAGGGTCACTACGAGCAGTACTTC
>TRBJ1-1|TRBV4-3|few|-|14
CASSQGGWGTEAFF
TGCGCCAGCAGCCAGGGAGGATGGGGCACTGAAGCTTTCTTT
>TRBJ2-7|TRBV13|few|-|12
CASSLTHYEQYF
TGTGCCAGCAGCTTAACTCACTACGAGCAGTACTTC
>TRBJ2-1|TRBV9|-|TRBD2|14
CASSPGSAGNEQFF
TGTGCCAGCAGCCCCGGGTCAGCGGGGAATGAGCAGTTCTTC
>TRBJ1-6|TRBV7-2|-|-|14
CASRSREGGSPLHF
TGTGCCAGCAGATCAAGGGAGGGAGGGTCACCCCTCCACTTT
>TRBJ1-2|TRBV23-1|-|-|17
CASRKNPYRAANYGYTF
TGCGCCAGCAGAAAGAACCCCTACAGGGCAGCGAACTATGGCTACACCTTC
>TRBJ2-2|TRBV4-3|few|-|14
CASSQVGGTGELFF
TGCGCCAGCAGCCAAGTTGGGGGAACCGGGGAGCTGTTTTTT